This T cell receptor beta chain was found in a study of OX40 agonist ivuxolimab in advanced cancers. Turning to the study itself: Patients took ivuxolimab, an agonistic anti-OX40 (CD134) antibody. At under 85% male, the cohort had a mean age of around 56 years, ranging from 23 to 79. The study's findings and limits: It was also the case that some nonresponders had low normalized T-cell clonal expansion.

The CDR3 spans 12 residues. Per the germline V gene, CDR1 is MNHEY and CDR2 is SVGAGI. The trim removed 6 bases at V and 5 bases at J, leaving 3 bases unmatched. This clone appeared once. Its antigen is as yet unknown. Assay used: immunoSEQ multiplex PCR; TCRdb lists only in-frame clones, some missing. The top ten clones hold more than 1.5% of a sample with around 60,000 clones, about 90% of them seen once. The sequence was obtained from an adult with an advanced solid tumor such as melanoma, head and neck, liver or kidney cancer. The sequencing used CD4+ or CD8+ T cells sorted from blood, collected in a trial of the OX40 agonist ivuxolimab. The chain is built from TRBV6-5 and TRBJ1-2; TRBD1 matches 7 bases. The CDR3 DNA reads as TGTGCCAGCAGCCGACAGGGATATGGCTACACCTTC. Translation: CASSRQGYGYTF.